These 11 T cell receptor beta chains came from one sample sequenced in a study of identical twins. MiXCR, applied by TCRdb to the 5' RACE reads, yields one record per CDR3 protein. The sample has 410,000 or so distinct CDR3 sequences; around 18% are singletons. The sequencing sample was made of naive T cells sorted from blood. These receptors all come from a man aged 45 to 65 in good health.

This clonotype was counted ten times or more. This chain joins TRBV11-1 and TRBJ1-1, with D maybe TRBD1 (6 bases). Germline CDR1 SGHAT, CDR2 FQDESV (reference sequence). CDR3 size: 14 residues. V lost 4 bases and J lost 1, with 10 bases in between. CDR3 loop: CASSWDISNTEAFF. The CDR3 region has the DNA TGTGCCAGCAGCTGGGACATATCGAACACTGAAGCTTTCTTT.

This chain joins TRBV5-1 and TRBJ2-2, with 8 bases fitting TRBD1. V shed 4 bases, J shed 5 bases, and the junction held 7 bases outside the gene matches. The CDR3 has 15 residues. The germline V gene has CDR1 SGHRS and CDR2 YFSETQ. The CDR3 DNA sequence: TGCGCCAGCAGCCCATCCAGGGGGCTTACCGGGGAGCTGTTTTTT. Its translation is CASSPSRGLTGELFF.

This clonotype was counted at least ten times. The chain employs TRBV27 and TRBJ2-7, with D perhaps matching TRBD1 (5 bases). The CDR3 sequence is 13 residues long. V was shortened by 6 bases and J by 3 bases, with 12 bases between the two germline ends. Germline V lookup: CDR1 MNHEY, CDR2 SMNVEV (reference sequence). CDR3 DNA sequence: TGTGCCAGCAGAACAACAGGCCACTACGAGCAGTACTTC. This codes for CASRTTGHYEQYF.

V gene TRBV20-1 combines with J gene TRBJ1-2; TRBD1 matches at 7 bases. Per germline, CDR1 DFQATT and CDR2 SNEGSKA (reference sequence). Losses at the gene ends were 0 bases for V and 4 bases for J; bases not matched to a gene: 11. The CDR3 length is 16 residues. CDR3 DNA: TGCAGTGCTAGAGATCCAGACTCAGGGGGTCTCTATGGCTACACCTTC. It specifies CSARDPDSGGLYGYTF.

This sequence joins TRBV19 and TRBJ2-7; possible D gene TRBD1, 5 bases. From germline, CDR1 is LNHDA and CDR2 SQIVND (reference sequence). The ends were cut back, 4 bases at V and 3 bases at J, with 10 bases in the middle. The CDR3 contains 13 residues. This chain's CDR3 is CASSTQGGYEQYF. The DNA of the CDR3 is TGTGCCAGTAGTACCCAGGGCGGCTACGAGCAGTACTTC.

This chain uses TRBV18 with TRBJ2-3; weak D call: TRBD2 (5 bases). There are 16 residues in the CDR3. Trimming shortened V by 3 bases and J by 5 bases, and 18 bases separated the two germline ends. Germline lookup yields CDR1 KGHSH and CDR2 LQKENI. The CDR3, as DNA: TGTGCCAGCTCACCGTTGCTAGGGAGATCTGTAGATACGCAGTATTTT. As protein: CASSPLLGRSVDTQYF.

The chain links TRBV29-1 to TRBJ1-2; D is uncertain. The CDR3 contains 15 residues. Trimming took 0 bases from V and 4 from J, leaving 15 bases between them. The germline V gene encodes CDR1 SQVTM and CDR2 ANQGSEA. The CDR3 bases are TGCAGCGTTGAAGATCGAGGCAGAAAATCCTATGGCTACACCTTC. Protein sequence: CSVEDRGRKSYGYTF.

The rearrangement links TRBV5-4 to TRBJ2-5, with TRBD1 matching 12 bases. V was pared by 5 bases and J by 0 bases, with 8 bases of the junction left unmatched. Germline lookup yields CDR1 SGHNT and CDR2 YYREEE (reference sequence). The CDR3 spans 17 residues. The CDR3 region has the DNA TGTGCCAGCAGTTTTCGGGACAGGGGGCTGTACCAAGAGACCCAGTACTTC. This sequence encodes CASSFRDRGLYQETQYF.

This clonotype has ten or more counts. The chain joins TRBV28 to TRBJ2-7; TRBD1 matches at 7 bases. CDR3 length equals 13 residues. The junction had 9 bases not matched to a gene; V was cut back by 8 bases and J by 5 bases. In germline, CDR1 is MDHEN, CDR2 SYDVKM. The chain's CDR3 is CASRQGSRNEQYF. In DNA, the CDR3 is TGTGCCAGCCGACAGGGCTCCCGGAACGAGCAGTACTTC.

There are many counts of this clonotype. V gene TRBV29-1 combines with J gene TRBJ1-2, with D possibly TRBD1 on 5 matching bases. The CDR3 runs to 9 residues. Germline V gene sequence: CDR1 SQVTM, CDR2 ANQGSEA. Trimming left V 8 bases short and J 7 bases short, with 8 bases between. The CDR3 DNA is TGCAGCCCCGGGGGTGGCTACACCTTC. Its protein product is CSPGGGYTF. The complete variable domain, with remaining parts taken from reference TRBV29-1 and TRBJ1-2, reads SAVISQKPSRDICQRGTSLTIQCQVDSQVTMMFWYRQQPGQSLTLIATANQGSEATYESGFVIDKFPISRPNLTFSTLTVSNMSPEDSSIYLCSPGGGYTFGSGTRLTVV.

V and J are TRBV20-1 and TRBJ1-5, with a possible D match to TRBD1 (6 bases). Deletions cut 0 bases from V and 2 bases from J, with 11 bases between. Germline V lookup: CDR1 DFQATT, CDR2 SNEGSKA (reference sequence). The CDR3 runs 15 residues. The CDR3 sequence: CSARENRDGNQPQHF. The CDR3 nucleotides are TGCAGTGCTAGAGAAAACAGGGATGGCAATCAGCCCCAGCATTTT.